These 12 T cell receptor beta chains originate from one sample sequenced in a study of T cell responses to AZD1222 COVID-19 vaccine. Repertoires were generated with immunoSEQ multiplex PCR, while TCRdb's copy carries only in-frame clones and drops some. The data contain over 100,000 clones, about 91% of them singletons. Sequenced material: peripheral blood, taken on day 0 of AZD1222 vaccination. The receptors originated from an adult in good health.

The rearrangement uses TRBV7-8 and TRBJ1-2; no clear D gene. V was trimmed by 4 bases and J by 8 bases, leaving 17 bases between them. Germline values: CDR1 SGHVS, CDR2 FQNEAQ. The CDR3 has 14 residues. CDR3 sequence: CASSSERLSEGYTF. CDR3 coding DNA: TGTGCCAGCAGCTCAGAAAGACTCTCAGAAGGCTACACCTTC.

V usage is TRBV4-1 and J usage is TRBJ2-7; TRBD1 aligns across 8 bases. The CDR3 consists of 15 residues. V lost 0 bases, J lost 3 bases, and 4 bases stayed unmatched. The germline gives CDR1 MGHRA, CDR2 YSYEKL. CDR3 sequence: CASSQDDRGSYEQYF. The CDR3 nucleotides are TGCGCCAGCAGCCAAGACGACAGGGGCAGCTACGAGCAGTACTTC.

This clone was detected only a few times. The chain employs TRBV4-2 and TRBJ1-5; D is unclear. The CDR3 extends over 14 amino acids. With 0 bases removed from V and 1 base from J, the gap between germline ends came to 4 bases. The germline V gene encodes CDR1 LGHNA and CDR2 YNFKEQ. CDR3 bases: TGTGCCAGCAGCCAAGAATTCAGCAATCAGCCCCAGCATTTT. Translated, it gives CASSQEFSNQPQHF.

The rearrangement links TRBV9 to TRBJ2-7; 7 bases fit TRBD2. The CDR3 totals 15 residues. CDR1 is SGDLS and CDR2 is YYNGEE in the germline V gene. Trimming took 0 bases from V and 3 from J; bases not matched to a gene: 6. The CDR3 DNA sequence: TGTGCCAGCAGCGTAGCTCCGGGAGGAAACTACGAGCAGTACTTC. Its translation: CASSVAPGGNYEQYF.

The rearrangement links TRBV14 to TRBJ2-5, with no clear D. V gave up 3 bases and J gave up 4 bases, with 9 bases separating them. This CDR3 region has 13 residues. The germline CDR1 and CDR2 sequences are SGHDN and FVKESK. The CDR3 DNA reads TGTGCCAGCAGCCAGTTACCAGGAGAGACCCAGTACTTC. Its protein product is CASSQLPGETQYF.

This chain connects TRBV5-1 to TRBJ1-2; 7 bases match TRBD1. Per the germline V gene, CDR1 is SGHRS and CDR2 is YFSETQ. The J segment lost 4 bases and the V segment lost 4 bases, leaving 4 bases of the junction unmatched. CDR3 size: 13 residues. As DNA, the CDR3 is TGCGCCAGCAGCGCAGGACAGGTCTATGGCTACACCTTC. Its translation: CASSAGQVYGYTF.

CDR3 sequence reads: CASSLPTALSTDTQYF. The CDR3 DNA sequence: TGCGCCAGCAGCCTACCGACAGCCCTAAGCACAGATACGCAGTATTTT. V is TRBV5-1 and J is TRBJ2-3; D may be TRBD1 (5 bases). The CDR3 has 16 amino acids. From germline, CDR1 is SGHRS and CDR2 YFSETQ. V was shortened by 4 bases and J by 0 bases, with 15 bases between the two germline ends.

V usage is TRBV19 and J usage is TRBJ1-5, with D unresolved. This CDR3 region has 15 residues. The germline CDR1 and CDR2 sequences are LNHDA and SQIVND (reference sequence). V lost 5 bases, J lost 10 bases, and 21 bases lay in between. The CDR3 nucleotides read TGTGCCAGTAGTGACCCGTACGCCACCTATGTACCCCAGCATTTT. This gives the protein CASSDPYATYVPQHF.

V gene TRBV7-9 combines with J gene TRBJ1-5, with TRBD1 as a possible D gene (6 bases). Germline V gene data show CDR1 as SEHNR and CDR2 as FQNEAQ (reference sequence). V lost 5 bases and J 7 bases, leaving 18 bases between the germline ends. The CDR3 runs to 15 residues. The CDR3 here is CASSAGTTGFQPQHF. CDR3 bases: TGTGCCAGCAGCGCCGGGACAACAGGGTTCCAGCCCCAGCATTTT. Full variable domain (remainder filled in from reference TRBV7-9 and TRBJ1-5): DTGVSQNPRHKITKRGQNVTFRCDPISEHNRLYWYRQTLGQGPEFLTYFQNEAQLEKSRLLSDRFSAERPKGSFSTLEIQRTEQGDSAMYLCASSAGTTGFQPQHFGDGTRLSIL.

This rearrangement joins TRBV5-1 to TRBJ2-3; D unresolved. Germline CDR1 SGHRS, CDR2 YFSETQ. V was clipped by 6 bases and J by 0 bases, with 11 bases between them. There are 14 residues in the CDR3. CDR3 in amino acids: CASMEITSTDTQYF. In nucleotides, the CDR3 is TGCGCCAGCATGGAAATCACTAGCACAGATACGCAGTATTTT.

J is TRBJ1-5 and V is TRBV6-1; D not certain. Trimming cost V 1 base and J 1 base, with 5 bases left between them. The CDR3 is 14 residues long. Germline values: CDR1 MNHNS, CDR2 SASEGT. CDR3 DNA sequence: TGTGCCAGCAGTGAAGGACAAAGCAATCAGCCCCAGCATTTT. It specifies CASSEGQSNQPQHF.

Of note for this clone: Since no conserved phenylalanine or tryptophan closes the CDR3, a read error is the likely cause. The gene calls are TRBV6-1 and TRBJ1-6, with D unresolved. The V end was cut by 7 bases, the J end by 8 bases, with 15 bases between. The germline gives CDR1 MNHNS, CDR2 SASEGT. CDR3 length: 14 amino acids. CDR3 region: CASTRGPPDSPLHL. Here the CDR3 DNA reads TGTGCCAGCACCAGAGGCCCACCCGATTCACCCCTCCACCTT.